A single sample gave rise to the 25 T cell receptor beta chains below, sequenced in a study of Graves' ophthalmopathy and Graves' hyperthyroidism. Amplification of the TCR beta CDR3 regions used RNA transcripts (as template). Investigators did first-round RT-PCR with HTBI primers, then second-round multiplex PCR. TCRdb called the multiplex PCR reads again in MiXCR, with one record for every CDR3 protein. The data hold around 1,200,000 distinct CDR3 sequences, with less than 45% observed a single time. Sequencing was performed on peripheral blood or thyroid tissue (not recorded which). These receptors were obtained from an adult man with Graves' hyperthyroidism.

The chain has TRBV5-1 and TRBJ1-6, with 7 bases that match TRBD1. Germline V gene sequence: CDR1 SGHRS, CDR2 YFSETQ. J lost 8 bases, V lost 3 bases, and 5 bases had no gene match. This CDR3 spans 14 amino acids. CDR3 DNA sequence: TGCGCCAGCAGCTCCGACAGGGAATATTCACCCCTCCACTTT. Protein sequence: CASSSDREYSPLHF.

The chain recombines TRBV7-9 with TRBJ1-1; 7 bases fit TRBD1. V lost 8 bases and J lost 5; bases outside the gene matches: 11. The germline gives CDR1 SEHNR, CDR2 FQNEAQ (reference sequence). The CDR3 sequence is 14 residues long. This CDR3 reads CASGVGGSGTEAFF. The CDR3 nucleotides read TGTGCCAGCGGCGTAGGGGGCTCGGGAACTGAAGCTTTCTTT.

This rearrangement joins TRBV9 to TRBJ2-3, with TRBD2 as a possible D gene (6 bases). Trimming stripped 0 bases from V and 1 base from J, with 15 bases between. Germline V gives CDR1 SGDLS, CDR2 YYNGEE. This CDR3 has 17 residues. The CDR3 nucleotides are TGTGCCAGCAGCGTAGCTCGGTCTAGCGAACGCACAGATACGCAGTATTTT. Its translation: CASSVARSSERTDTQYF.

The chain employs TRBV20-1 and TRBJ2-5; 7 bases line up with TRBD1. CDR1 and CDR2 from the germline V gene are DFQATT and SNEGSKA (reference sequence). CDR3 length: 18 amino acids. The J segment lost 4 bases and the V segment lost 0 bases, leaving 17 bases of the junction unmatched. CDR3 sequence reads: CSARDYKNRQGFRETQYF. CDR3 coding DNA: TGCAGTGCTAGAGACTATAAAAATCGACAGGGATTCCGAGAGACCCAGTACTTC.

The rearrangement joins TRBV5-1 to TRBJ1-3; no firm D call. CDR1 is SGHRS and CDR2 is YFSETQ in the germline V gene. The CDR3 length is 15 residues. V was clipped by 2 bases and J by 4 bases, with 13 bases between them. CDR3 residues: CASSLGQDDGNTIYF. CDR3 nucleotide sequence: TGCGCCAGCAGCTTAGGGCAGGACGACGGAAACACCATATATTTT.

This chain joins TRBV9 and TRBJ2-5, with a tentative D call TRBD1 (6 bases). V was trimmed by 1 base and J by 1 base, leaving 11 bases between them. Germline loops: CDR1 SGDLS, CDR2 YYNGEE. The CDR3 sequence is 15 residues long. CDR3 DNA sequence: TGTGCCAGCAGCGTAACGACAGGTTCCCAAGAGACCCAGTACTTC. As protein: CASSVTTGSQETQYF.

About this clonotype: A junction end diverges from the germline sequence, so it may reflect a read error. The chain joins TRBV9 to TRBJ2-7, with 7 bases identical to TRBD2. The germline V gene has CDR1 SGDLS and CDR2 YYNGEE. The CDR3 has 15 residues. The CDR3 sequence: CVSSVGVGGSYEQYF. The CDR3 bases are TGTGTCAGCAGCGTAGGGGTGGGGGGGTCCTACGAGCAGTACTTC. Together with reference TRBV9 and TRBJ2-7, the CDR3 gives the full variable domain: DSGVTQTPKHLITATGQRVTLRCSPRSGDLSVYWYQQSLDQGLQFLIQYYNGEERAKGNILERFSAQQFPDLHSELNLSSLELGDSALYFCVSSVGVGGSYEQYFGPGTRLTVT.

As regards this clonotype: A much bigger clone sits one base away, suggesting this may be a read error. This rearrangement joins TRBV12-3 or TRBV12-4 to TRBJ2-7; 10 nucleotides line up with TRBD2. The CDR3 loop spans 15 amino acids. The V segment lost 10 bases and the J segment 3 bases; nucleotides outside the gene matches: 12. The CDR3 here is CANTTGRTSGYEQYF. The CDR3 DNA sequence: TGTGCCAACACCACCGGAAGGACTAGCGGCTACGAGCAGTACTTC.

This clonotype showed up just a few times. The rearrangement links TRBV29-1 to TRBJ2-2; no clear D gene. Germline CDR1 is SQVTM and CDR2 is ANQGSEA. V lost 0 bases and J 0 bases, leaving 5 bases between the germline ends. The CDR3 consists of 14 residues. Here the CDR3 DNA reads TGCAGCGTTGAAGAACATTCGAACACCGGGGAGCTGTTTTTT. This translates into CSVEEHSNTGELFF.

This clonotype has at least ten counts. This chain connects TRBV19 to TRBJ2-2; 10 positions match TRBD2. V shed 11 bases and J 7 bases; nucleotides not matched to a gene: 7. Germline V gene sequence: CDR1 LNHDA, CDR2 SQIVND (reference sequence). The CDR3 length is 13 residues. The CDR3 protein is CAGSGRGDGELFF. The CDR3 nucleotides read TGTGCCGGAAGCGGGAGGGGAGACGGGGAGCTGTTTTTT.

This clonotype was counted at least ten times. The rearrangement joins TRBV11-2 to TRBJ2-2, with 9 bases identical to TRBD1. CDR3 length equals 16 residues. Germline V gene sequence: CDR1 SGHAT, CDR2 FQNNGV. V lost 6 bases, J lost 1 base, and 6 bases stayed unmatched. As DNA, the CDR3 is TGTGCCAGCAGGCGTCCGGGACAGGGGAACACCGGGGAGCTGTTTTTT. Translating it yields CASRRPGQGNTGELFF.

In its sample, this clonotype was seen many times. The CDR3 here is CSVESESGGHTYEQYF. CDR3 sequence (DNA): TGCAGCGTAGAATCCGAAAGCGGGGGCCACACCTACGAGCAGTACTTC. The chain is built from TRBV29-1 and TRBJ2-7, with 8 bases matching TRBD2. The ends lost 6 bases at V and 2 bases at J; junction bases unmatched: 15. The germline CDR1 and CDR2 sequences are SQVTM and ANQGSEA. The CDR3 covers 16 residues.

The V call is TRBV27, the J call TRBJ1-6; the D gene is possibly TRBD1 (6 bases). V was trimmed by 7 bases and J by 5 bases, leaving 18 bases between them. Germline V lookup: CDR1 MNHEY, CDR2 SMNVEV (reference sequence). The CDR3 contains 16 residues. CDR3 residues: CASNSGASVNNSPLHF. The CDR3, as DNA: TGTGCCAGCAACTCGGGGGCGTCCGTTAATAATTCACCCCTCCACTTT.

The chain is built from TRBV10-3 and TRBJ1-4, with D tentatively TRBD1 (5 bases). Germline values: CDR1 ENHRY, CDR2 SYGVKD. V lost 6 bases, J lost 6 bases, and 14 bases lay in between. This CDR3 spans 14 amino acids. The CDR3 spells CAIRPGGTDEKLFF. In DNA, the CDR3 is TGTGCCATCAGACCGGGAGGGACGGATGAAAAACTGTTTTTT.

The sample holds a few counts of this clonotype. V usage is TRBV20-1 and J usage is TRBJ2-5, with TRBD1 matching over 7 bases. The V segment lost 0 bases and the J segment 7 bases; nucleotides outside the gene matches: 8. Germline lookup yields CDR1 DFQATT and CDR2 SNEGSKA (reference sequence). The CDR3 length is 14 residues. This CDR3 reads CSARDPRQGVTQYF. CDR3 coding DNA: TGCAGTGCTAGAGACCCTCGGCAGGGGGTGACCCAGTACTTC.

This clonotype was observed many times. This chain links TRBV19 with TRBJ2-2; 10 nucleotides line up with TRBD2. Looked up from germline, CDR1 is LNHDA and CDR2 is SQIVND (reference sequence). This CDR3 comprises 16 residues. The J segment lost 3 bases and the V segment lost 1 base, leaving 2 bases of the junction unmatched. As DNA, the CDR3 is TGTGCCAGTAGTATAGCGCTAGCGGGAGACACCGGGGAGCTGTTTTTT. It codes for CASSIALAGDTGELFF.

This clonotype was detected only a few times. The chain has TRBV7-6 and TRBJ1-4, with TRBD1 as a possible D gene (6 bases). The CDR3 length is 20 residues. From germline, CDR1 is SGHVS and CDR2 FNYEAQ. V was cut by 3 bases and J by 0 bases, with 23 bases left in between. The CDR3 protein is CASSFLRRWQGQATNEKLFF. The CDR3 coding sequence is TGTGCCAGCAGCTTTCTTCGCCGATGGCAGGGACAAGCAACTAATGAAAAACTGTTTTTT.

This rearrangement joins TRBV20-1 to TRBJ1-1; 8 nucleotides match TRBD1. Germline values: CDR1 DFQATT, CDR2 SNEGSKA (reference sequence). The ends lost 5 bases at V and 5 bases at J; junction bases unmatched: 16. This CDR3 spans 16 amino acids. The CDR3 DNA follows: TGCAGTGCTGGCAGAGCAGGGGGCTATAAGACGACTGAAGCTTTCTTT. It specifies CSAGRAGGYKTTEAFF.

This clonotype was detected ten times or more. V and J are TRBV10-3 and TRBJ1-5; a possible D gene is TRBD1 (6 bases). Germline assignment: CDR1 ENHRY and CDR2 SYGVKD. V was shortened by 6 bases and J by 6 bases, with 18 bases between the two germline ends. CDR3 length: 15 amino acids. CDR3 coding DNA: TGTGCCATCAGAAAGGATCAGGGGAATAGTCAGCCCCAGCATTTT. This encodes CAIRKDQGNSQPQHF.

V usage is TRBV7-4 and J usage is TRBJ2-6, with 7 bases identical to TRBD1. The ends lost 5 bases at V and 3 bases at J; junction bases unmatched: 4. Germline V gene sequence: CDR1 SGHVT, CDR2 SQSDAQ. The CDR3 is 15 amino acids. The CDR3 DNA reads as TGTGCCAGCAGCCTACAGGGGTTTGGGGCCAACGTCCTGACTTTC. Translation gives CASSLQGFGANVLTF.

This clonotype turned up a few times. The J gene is TRBJ1-2, the V gene TRBV6-1, with a weak D call TRBD1 (5 bases). The germline CDR1 and CDR2 sequences are MNHNS and SASEGT. This CDR3 region has 15 residues. The V end was cut by 1 base, the J end by 6 bases, with 15 bases between. The CDR3 spells CASSEVLEGRNGYTF. DNA of the CDR3: TGTGCCAGCAGTGAAGTGCTCGAGGGGCGGAATGGCTACACCTTC.

This clonotype has more than one count but fewer than ten. The rearrangement joins TRBV5-1 to TRBJ2-2, with a weak D call TRBD1 (5 bases). The germline V gene has CDR1 SGHRS and CDR2 YFSETQ. Trimming took 4 bases from V and 3 from J, leaving 10 bases between them. This CDR3 contains 14 residues. The CDR3 loop is CASSPLQDTGELFF. Written as DNA, the CDR3 is TGCGCCAGCAGCCCCCTACAGGACACCGGGGAGCTGTTTTTT.

The gene calls are TRBV12-3 or TRBV12-4 and TRBJ2-2; D uncertain. Trimming removed 6 bases at V and 0 bases at J, with 14 bases between. This CDR3 spans 16 amino acids. CDR3 loop: CASSKGEVPNTGELFF. As DNA, the CDR3 is TGTGCCAGCAGCAAGGGCGAAGTACCGAACACCGGGGAGCTGTTTTTT.

CDR3 sequence reads: CATSRLRTQGYNSPLHF. CDR3 DNA sequence: TGTGCCACCAGCCGCCTCCGGACTCAGGGCTATAATTCACCCCTCCACTTT. The chain links TRBV15 to TRBJ1-6; tentatively, D is TRBD1 (5 bases). Trimming stripped 5 bases from V and 3 bases from J, with 17 bases between. This CDR3 comprises 17 residues. The germline V gene has CDR1 LNHNV and CDR2 YYDKDF (reference sequence).

The V gene is TRBV9, the J gene TRBJ1-2, with D maybe TRBD1 (5 bases). The CDR3 consists of 13 residues. V shed 3 bases and J shed 7 bases, with 13 bases lying between them. Germline V gene sequence: CDR1 SGDLS, CDR2 YYNGEE. The CDR3 reads CASSDLTARGYTF. The CDR3 DNA is TGTGCCAGCAGCGACCTGACAGCGCGTGGCTACACCTTC.